These 9 T cell receptor beta chains share one sample of origin, sequenced in a study of identifying expanded T cells in peripheral blood (dated by TCRdb to between 2019 and 2020). Library method: the immunoSEQ multiplex PCR assay. In its TCRdb copy, this immuneACCESS table keeps in-frame sequences only and misses some clones. Where compared with another copy, unresolved V genes explain less than half of these, and the others have no known cause. Recorded for this sample are 110,000 or so clones; about 88% of them occurred a single time. Of the sample, approximately 8% falls within the top ten clones. The source material was blood. The receptors derive from a person aged 18-70 years in good health.

The V and J genes are TRBV19 and TRBJ1-4, with 7 nucleotides matching TRBD1. CDR1 LNHDA and CDR2 SQIVND come from the germline V gene (reference sequence). J was trimmed by 7 bases and V by 4 bases; bases with no gene match: 9. This CDR3 region has 15 residues. CDR3 protein: CASSSRQGVGEKLFF. In DNA form, the CDR3 reads TGTGCCAGTAGTAGCAGACAGGGAGTAGGTGAAAAACTGTTTTTT.

The gene calls are TRBV5-4 and TRBJ1-2; TRBD1 matches 8 bases. This CDR3 has 14 amino acids. V trimming: 4 bases; J trimming: 7 bases; junction bases outside the gene matches: 9. The germline CDR1 and CDR2 sequences are SGHNT and YYREEE (reference sequence). CDR3 nucleotides: TGTGCCAGCAGCGCGGACAGGGATGGTGTTGGCTACACCTTC. Translated: CASSADRDGVGYTF.

This rearrangement joins TRBV25-1 to TRBJ2-2; tentatively, D is TRBD1 (6 bases). The germline CDR1 and CDR2 sequences are MGHDK and SYGVNS. This CDR3 has 16 residues. Trimming took off 3 bases at V and 0 bases at J, with 11 bases between the two ends. The CDR3, as DNA: TGTGCCAGCAGTGACCCCCGGGACACGAACACCGGGGAGCTGTTTTTT. This gives the protein CASSDPRDTNTGELFF.

The V gene is TRBV13, the J gene TRBJ2-2; 7 bases agree with TRBD1. This CDR3 is built from 13 residues. CDR1 and CDR2 (germline): PRHDT, FYEKMQ (reference sequence). Unmatched junction bases numbered 3, after V lost 2 bases and J lost 9 bases. The CDR3 loop reads CASSLNRGRELFF. The CDR3 DNA sequence: TGTGCCAGCAGCTTAAACAGGGGCCGGGAGCTGTTTTTT.

The V call is TRBV5-1, the J call TRBJ2-4; maybe TRBD2 (6 bases). Deletions cut 0 bases from V and 1 base from J, with 11 bases between. From germline, CDR1 is SGHRS and CDR2 YFSETQ. This CDR3 is built from 16 residues. As DNA, the CDR3 is TGCGCCAGCAGCTTGGAACCCCGGGGGGCCAAAAACATTCAGTACTTC. It yields the protein CASSLEPRGAKNIQYF.

This chain links TRBV14 with TRBJ2-1, with TRBD2 identical over 10 bases. From germline, CDR1 is SGHDN and CDR2 FVKESK. CDR3 size: 15 residues. V trimming: 4 bases; J trimming: 12 bases; junction bases outside the gene matches: 12. The CDR3 DNA follows: TGTGCCAGCAGCCGCGTTGAAAGCGGGGGGGGCTCGCAGTTCTTC. Amino acid sequence: CASSRVESGGGSQFF.

This clone was picked up one time. The chain carries TRBV7-3 and TRBJ1-1; TRBD1 matches at 7 bases. J lost 11 bases, V lost 4 bases, and 13 bases had no gene match. Germline V gene lookup returns CDR1 SGHTA and CDR2 FQGTGA. CDR3 length: 14 amino acids. This CDR3 reads CASSSGQGTDEAFF. The CDR3, as DNA: TGTGCCAGCAGCTCCGGACAAGGGACAGATGAGGCTTTCTTT.

The chain has TRBV6-1 and TRBJ2-7, with D possibly TRBD1 on 5 matching bases. CDR1 and CDR2 from the germline V gene are MNHNS and SASEGT. The CDR3 extends over 13 amino acids. V lost 3 bases, J lost 3 bases, and 9 bases lay in between. CDR3 sequence (DNA): TGTGCCAGCAGTGATAGGGGTTACTACGAGCAGTACTTC. The encoded protein is CASSDRGYYEQYF.

The chain employs TRBV7-2 and TRBJ2-7, with D perhaps TRBD2 (5 bases). Germline CDR1 is SGHTA and CDR2 is FQGNSA. Trimming took 4 bases from V and 1 from J, leaving 11 bases between them. The length of the CDR3 is 14 residues. The CDR3 spells CASSSRAVSYEQYF. As DNA, the CDR3 is TGTGCCAGCAGCTCTCGAGCGGTTTCCTACGAGCAGTACTTC.